These 26 T cell receptor beta chains came from one sample sequenced in a study of glioma-infiltrating T cells after dendritic cell vaccination. Sequencing used immunoSEQ multiplex PCR; TCRdb keeps in-frame clones, though not all of them. Of approximately 92,000 clones in the sample, 65% to 85% were seen once. Time point specified: after dendritic cell vaccination, including at tumor progression/relapse. The specimen comprised blood, sampled after dendritic cell vaccination. These receptor sequences come from a human donor with glioblastoma.

With respect to this clone: The sample contains more than one DNA sequence encoding this CDR3. The rearrangement uses TRBV9 and TRBJ2-1; 8 bases are shared with TRBD2. Looked up from germline, CDR1 is SGDLS and CDR2 is YYNGEE. V was clipped by 2 bases and J by 0 bases; unmatched bases: 1. The CDR3 is 15 amino acids. The CDR3 nucleotides read TGTGCCAGCAGCGTGGCGGGGGGCTCCTACAATGAGCAGTTCTTC. It is translated as CASSVAGGSYNEQFF.

The rearrangement links TRBV19 to TRBJ1-1, with unresolved D. The CDR3 runs to 12 residues. Germline-derived CDR1 and CDR2 are LNHDA and SQIVND (reference sequence). With 5 bases removed from V and 5 bases from J, the gap between germline ends came to 9 bases. DNA for the CDR3: TGTGCCAGTAGTGCCCGGTGGACTGAAGCTTTCTTT. Its protein product is CASSARWTEAFF. The full variable domain, with the rest looked up from reference TRBV19 and TRBJ1-1, is DGGITQSPKYLFRKEGQNVTLSCEQNLNHDAMYWYRQDPGQGLRLIYYSQIVNDFQKGDIAEGYSVSREKKESFPLTVTSAQKNPTAFYLCASSARWTEAFFGQGTRLTVV.

The chain couples TRBV5-4 to TRBJ2-5; 7 bases match TRBD1. CDR3 length: 20 amino acids. The V and J ends lost 0 bases and 3 bases, in that order; junction bases with no gene match: 20. CDR1 and CDR2 (germline): SGHNT, YYREEE (reference sequence). The CDR3 DNA reads as TGTGCCAGCAGCTTGGATGGACAGGCCACTTACGTACCAACGGAAGAGACCCAGTACTTC. Translating gives CASSLDGQATYVPTEETQYF.

This clone was recorded once. The V gene is TRBV5-4, the J gene TRBJ1-1; D remains ambiguous. The CDR3 is 16 amino acids. Germline loops: CDR1 SGHNT, CDR2 YYREEE (reference sequence). V shed 2 bases and J shed 3 bases, with 17 bases lying between them. The CDR3 protein is CASSFVGSGFDTEAFF. The CDR3 nucleotides are TGTGCCAGCAGCTTCGTGGGTAGCGGCTTCGACACTGAAGCTTTCTTT.

The chain is built from TRBV2 and TRBJ1-2; D gene uncertain. Trimming removed 1 base at V and 0 bases at J, with 9 bases between. CDR1 and CDR2 from the germline V gene are SNHLY and FYNNEI. The CDR3 consists of 15 residues. CDR3 coding DNA: TGTGCCAGCAGTGAAGGGAGCGGACCTAACTATGGCTACACCTTC. Its protein is CASSEGSGPNYGYTF.

J is TRBJ2-5 and V is TRBV6-5; D not resolved. Germline CDR1 is MNHEY and CDR2 is SVGAGI. The CDR3 totals 15 residues. V was pared by 2 bases and J by 1 base, with 11 bases between. DNA of the CDR3: TGTGCCAGCAGTTACACGTTCGGGTCCCAAGAGACCCAGTACTTC. This codes for CASSYTFGSQETQYF.

V usage is TRBV30 and J usage is TRBJ2-7; TRBD2 matches 10 bases. The CDR3 is 14 residues long. Germline trimming cut 3 bases from V and 2 bases from J; bases unmatched to any gene: 4. Germline CDR1 reads GTSNPN; CDR2 reads SVGIG (reference sequence). DNA for the CDR3: TGTGCCTGGAGGGGACTAGCGTACCCCTACGAGCAGTACTTC. It translates to CAWRGLAYPYEQYF.

This CDR3 is CASSLLDKGGYTF. The CDR3 DNA follows: TGCGCCAGCAGCTTGTTGGACAAAGGTGGCTACACCTTC. The genes are TRBV5-1 and TRBJ1-2; D might be TRBD1 (5 bases). Germline CDR1 reads SGHRS; CDR2 reads YFSETQ. This CDR3 has 13 residues. The V gene lost 1 base and the J gene lost 7 bases, with 11 bases spanning the gap.

The CDR3 coding sequence is TGCGCCAGCAGTGACAGGGGAGCCCAGCCCCAGCATTTT. It codes for CASSDRGAQPQHF. The genes are TRBV10-2 and TRBJ1-5, with TRBD1 as a possible D gene (6 bases). The V end lost 3 bases, the J end lost 7 bases, and 10 bases lay between the germline ends. The CDR3 covers 13 residues. Per the germline V gene, CDR1 is WSHSY and CDR2 is SAAADI.

The chain carries TRBV5-8 and TRBJ1-1; D uncertain. Deletions cut 0 bases from V and 8 bases from J, with 8 bases between. CDR1 and CDR2 from the germline V gene are SGHTS and YDEGEE. The CDR3 runs 12 residues. CDR3 coding DNA: TGTGCCAGCAGCTTGGATGAGGGAGAAGCTTTCTTT. This sequence encodes CASSLDEGEAFF.

The chain links TRBV7-9 to TRBJ2-2, with D possibly being TRBD1 (5 bases). CDR3 length equals 14 residues. V was cut by 5 bases and J by 3 bases, with 10 bases left in between. CDR1 and CDR2 from the germline V gene are SEHNR and FQNEAQ (reference sequence). CDR3 residues: CASSQGIYTGELFF. Here the CDR3 DNA reads TGTGCCAGCAGCCAGGGCATATACACCGGGGAGCTGTTTTTT.

The J gene is TRBJ2-1, the V gene TRBV4-1; D ambiguous. CDR1 MGHRA and CDR2 YSYEKL come from the germline V gene. The CDR3 runs to 13 residues. Trimming took 0 bases from V and 15 from J, leaving 15 bases between them. CDR3 coding DNA: TGCGCCAGCAGCCAAGATTTGGCTACGCGGCGGTTCTTC. Its protein is CASSQDLATRRFF.

The chain combines TRBV28 with TRBJ2-3; tentative D call: TRBD2 (5 bases). The CDR3 runs to 17 residues. Per germline, CDR1 MDHEN and CDR2 SYDVKM. V dropped 6 bases and J dropped 1 base, with 20 bases sitting between them. CDR3: CASSVLRAGLGTDTQYF. CDR3 DNA: TGTGCCAGCAGCGTACTGAGGGCAGGTCTCGGCACAGATACGCAGTATTTT.

V is TRBV27 and J is TRBJ2-7, with 11 bases lining up with TRBD1. Germline V lookup: CDR1 MNHEY, CDR2 SMNVEV (reference sequence). CDR3 length: 14 amino acids. The V segment lost 10 bases and the J segment 2 bases; nucleotides outside the gene matches: 7. The CDR3: CATRWGQGAYEQYF. CDR3 sequence (DNA): TGTGCCACCAGGTGGGGACAGGGGGCCTACGAGCAGTACTTC.

The chain is built from TRBV30 and TRBJ1-5, with 9 bases aligning to TRBD1. In germline, CDR1 is GTSNPN, CDR2 SVGIG (reference sequence). The CDR3 sequence is 13 residues long. Trimming removed 5 bases from V and 4 bases from J; junction bases left unmatched: 3. The CDR3 protein is CAWATGGNQPQHF. The CDR3 DNA follows: TGTGCCTGGGCGACAGGGGGTAATCAGCCCCAGCATTTT.

The chain uses TRBV7-3 and TRBJ2-1; TRBD2 matches at 8 bases. CDR3 length equals 13 residues. J lost 14 bases, V lost 2 bases, and 8 bases had no gene match. The germline gives CDR1 SGHTA, CDR2 FQGTGA. DNA of the CDR3: TGTGCCAGCAGCTTACGGGGGGGCCCCTTCAAGTTCTTC. Its protein is CASSLRGGPFKFF.

The gene calls are TRBV30 and TRBJ1-6; weak D call: TRBD1 (6 bases). V lost 8 bases and J lost 10, with 18 bases in between. The CDR3 runs 13 residues. The germline V gene encodes CDR1 GTSNPN and CDR2 SVGIG (reference sequence). This CDR3 is CAASQGKDSPLHF. CDR3 DNA: TGTGCCGCGTCGCAGGGGAAGGACTCACCCCTCCACTTT.

The rearrangement joins TRBV7-3 to TRBJ2-2; 10 bases fit TRBD2. CDR3 length equals 18 residues. CDR1 is SGHTA and CDR2 is FQGTGA in the germline V gene. V lost 1 base to trimming and J lost 2 bases; unmatched junction nucleotides: 7. The CDR3 bases are TGTGCCAGCAGCTTAATGGCTAGCGGGAGATATAACACCGGGGAGCTGTTTTTT. It encodes CASSLMASGRYNTGELFF.

The J gene is TRBJ2-3, the V gene TRBV5-6; 13 bases match TRBD2. Unmatched junction bases numbered 7, after V lost 4 bases and J lost 2 bases. In germline, CDR1 is SGHDT, CDR2 YYEEEE. This CDR3 is 17 amino acids long. The CDR3 loop is CASSPWTSGGVTDTQYF. The CDR3 nucleotides read TGTGCCAGCAGCCCCTGGACTAGCGGGGGAGTCACAGATACGCAGTATTTT.

The chain couples TRBV5-1 to TRBJ2-7; TRBD2 aligns across 13 bases. With 5 bases clipped from V and 1 base from J, the junction kept 3 bases outside the gene matches. Germline CDR1 is SGHRS and CDR2 is YFSETQ. This CDR3 is built from 15 residues. The CDR3 region has the DNA TGCGCCAGCAGATTACTAGCGGGGGGGTCCTACGAGCAGTACTTC. It is translated as CASRLLAGGSYEQYF. Filled out from reference TRBV5-1 and TRBJ2-7, the complete variable domain reads KAGVTQTPRYLIKTRGQQVTLSCSPISGHRSVSWYQQTPGQGLQFLFEYFSETQRNKGNFPGRFSGRQFSNSRSEMNVSTLELGDSALYLCASRLLAGGSYEQYFGPGTRLTVT.

The J gene is TRBJ1-1, the V gene TRBV19, with D perhaps TRBD1 (5 bases). The V end lost 1 base, the J end lost 6 bases, and 15 bases lay between the germline ends. The CDR3 extends over 15 amino acids. Germline values: CDR1 LNHDA, CDR2 SQIVND (reference sequence). The CDR3 protein is CASSIVKHRGAEAFF. The CDR3, as DNA: TGTGCCAGTAGTATAGTTAAGCACCGGGGGGCTGAAGCTTTCTTT.

The gene calls are TRBV27 and TRBJ1-5; 8 positions match TRBD1. The trim removed 3 bases at V and 4 bases at J, leaving 8 bases unmatched. The CDR3 extends over 16 amino acids. CDR1 and CDR2 (germline): MNHEY, SMNVEV (reference sequence). CDR3 DNA sequence: TGTGCCAGCAGTTTCCTCGGACAGGGAATGAATCAGCCCCAGCATTTT. Protein sequence: CASSFLGQGMNQPQHF.

The chain links TRBV5-1 to TRBJ2-3; 12 bases align to TRBD2. Germline values: CDR1 SGHRS, CDR2 YFSETQ. There are 17 residues in the CDR3. V lost 5 bases to trimming and J lost 6 bases; unmatched junction nucleotides: 13. The CDR3 sequence: CASSFGPSGRAGDTQYF. The CDR3 DNA is TGCGCCAGCAGTTTCGGGCCTAGCGGGAGGGCCGGGGATACGCAGTATTTT.

The V gene is TRBV29-1, the J gene TRBJ2-1; TRBD2 matches at 10 bases. V lost 4 bases, J lost 8 bases, and 8 bases stayed unmatched. This CDR3 is built from 14 residues. Germline V gives CDR1 SQVTM, CDR2 ANQGSEA. The CDR3 nucleotides are TGCAGCGTTGTCGTCCAGCGGGGGGGCGATGAGCAGTTCTTC. This encodes CSVVVQRGGDEQFF.

The chain carries TRBV6-1 and TRBJ2-5; no clear D. Between the trimmed V and J ends, which lost 1 base and 5 bases, there was a span of 14 bases. CDR1 and CDR2 (germline): MNHNS, SASEGT. The CDR3 runs to 15 residues. The CDR3 sequence: CASSEGKVPGETQYF. In nucleotides, the CDR3 is TGTGCCAGCAGTGAAGGGAAAGTCCCAGGTGAGACCCAGTACTTC.

This rearrangement joins TRBV5-1 to TRBJ1-1, with 10 nucleotides matching TRBD1. This CDR3 spans 16 amino acids. Germline CDR1 and CDR2: SGHRS and YFSETQ. Trimming removed 2 bases from V and 0 bases from J; junction bases left unmatched: 4. DNA for the CDR3: TGCGCCAGCAGCTTATGGACAGGGGGGGTGAACACTGAAGCTTTCTTT. Protein product: CASSLWTGGVNTEAFF.